The 20 T cell receptor beta chains below were found in one sample sequenced in a study of OX40 agonist ivuxolimab in advanced cancers. Sequencing used immunoSEQ multiplex PCR; TCRdb keeps in-frame clones, though not all of them. Of approximately 84,000 clones in the sample, 65% to 90% were seen once. Sequencing used CD4+ or CD8+ T cells sorted from blood, obtained in a trial of the OX40 agonist ivuxolimab. These receptors came from an adult with an advanced solid tumor such as melanoma, head and neck, liver or kidney cancer.

The chain is built from TRBV19 and TRBJ1-2; D unresolved. The CDR3 extends over 12 amino acids. The V gene lost 11 bases and the J gene lost 4 bases, with 14 bases spanning the gap. Germline V gene data show CDR1 as LNHDA and CDR2 as SQIVND (reference sequence). CDR3 coding DNA: TGTGCCGCGAGTCGGGGAACCTATGGCTACACCTTC. This codes for CAASRGTYGYTF.

This clone came up once. This chain joins TRBV5-5 and TRBJ1-4, with a tentative D call TRBD1 (6 bases). The length of the CDR3 is 16 residues. The V and J ends lost 4 bases and 3 bases respectively, with 16 bases between them. Germline V CDR1 and CDR2: SGHKS, YYEKEE (reference sequence). In nucleotides, the CDR3 is TGTGCCAGCAGCACACAAGGGGGGGCGGCTAATGAAAAACTGTTTTTT. This codes for CASSTQGGAANEKLFF.

This clone was seen only once. The chain carries TRBV6-5 and TRBJ1-2, with 7 bases matching TRBD1. Per germline, CDR1 MNHEY and CDR2 SVGAGI. V shed 2 bases, J shed 2 bases, and the junction held 2 bases outside the gene matches. The CDR3 runs 14 residues. CDR3 amino acids: CASSYRQGNYGYTF. The CDR3 coding sequence is TGTGCCAGCAGTTACAGACAGGGAAACTATGGCTACACCTTC.

This clone occurred once. The chain has TRBV10-3 and TRBJ2-3, with D possibly being TRBD1 (5 bases). Deletions cut 0 bases from V and 7 bases from J, with 17 bases between. Germline V CDR1 and CDR2: ENHRY, SYGVKD. The CDR3 extends over 16 amino acids. The CDR3 nucleotides read TGTGCCATCAGTGAGTCGGCGCAGGGCGGAATAAATACGCAGTATTTT. Its translation: CAISESAQGGINTQYF.

J is TRBJ1-3 and V is TRBV10-1; no clear D. This CDR3 is 13 amino acids long. Trimming shortened V by 9 bases and J by 4 bases, and 13 bases separated the two germline ends. CDR1 and CDR2 (germline): WNHNN, SYGVQD (reference sequence). CDR3 residues: CARSPCSGNTIYF. The CDR3 DNA reads TGCGCCAGAAGTCCGTGTTCAGGAAACACCATATATTTT.

The chain is built from TRBV5-6 and TRBJ1-4; D might be TRBD1 (6 bases). Per the germline V gene, CDR1 is SGHDT and CDR2 is YYEEEE. The CDR3 is 16 residues long. V shed 4 bases and J shed 8 bases, with 21 bases lying between them. CDR3 nucleotide sequence: TGTGCCAGCAGCCCGGGACATCCTCTACGGGGGGAAAAACTGTTTTTT. It yields the protein CASSPGHPLRGEKLFF.

V gene TRBV6-5 combines with J gene TRBJ1-1; TRBD1 might be the D (6 bases). Germline V gene data show CDR1 as MNHEY and CDR2 as SVGAGI. The CDR3 sequence is 14 residues long. The V and J ends lost 1 base and 4 bases respectively, with 10 bases between them. The CDR3 coding sequence is TGTGCCAGCAGTTACTACAGGGTGGCCACTGAAGCTTTCTTT. It yields the protein CASSYYRVATEAFF.

The DNA of the CDR3 is TGTGCCTGGAGTAGTTCAGGGTCGGGGCAGCCCCAGCATTTT. Amino acid sequence: CAWSSSGSGQPQHF. The chain joins TRBV30 to TRBJ1-5, with TRBD1 as a possible D gene (5 bases). The CDR3 loop spans 14 amino acids. Germline assignment: CDR1 GTSNPN and CDR2 SVGIG (reference sequence). With 2 bases removed from V and 7 bases from J, the gap between germline ends came to 15 bases.

The chain carries TRBV5-1 and TRBJ2-3, with D possibly TRBD2 on 7 matching bases. The CDR3 contains 15 residues. Germline values: CDR1 SGHRS, CDR2 YFSETQ. V was trimmed by 0 bases and J by 3 bases, leaving 11 bases between them. The DNA for the CDR3 is TGCGCCAGCAGCTTGGTTGGGGGGGCTACAGATACGCAGTATTTT. Translated, it gives CASSLVGGATDTQYF.

This clone was seen just once. J is TRBJ1-4 and V is TRBV11-2; the D gene is possibly TRBD1 (5 bases). CDR1 is SGHAT, CDR2 FQNNGV, per germline. Trimming stripped 6 bases from V and 7 bases from J, with 18 bases between. CDR3 length equals 15 residues. The CDR3: CASSLGAGWREKLFF. For the CDR3, the DNA is TGTGCCAGCAGTCTAGGGGCAGGCTGGCGTGAAAAACTGTTTTTT.

This clone has just a few counts. V is TRBV30 and J is TRBJ1-6; D remains unclear. V was clipped by 4 bases and J by 12 bases, with 16 bases between them. The CDR3 loop spans 13 amino acids. Germline V gives CDR1 GTSNPN, CDR2 SVGIG (reference sequence). The CDR3 protein is CAWTGSPLGPLHF. CDR3 DNA sequence: TGTGCCTGGACTGGGTCCCCATTAGGACCCCTCCACTTT.

This chain links TRBV7-2 with TRBJ1-3, with TRBD1 as a possible D gene (5 bases). V was cut by 4 bases and J by 4 bases, with 11 bases left in between. The CDR3 contains 14 residues. The germline V gene encodes CDR1 SGHTA and CDR2 FQGNSA. Here the CDR3 reads CASSSVGAGNTIYF. DNA for the CDR3: TGTGCCAGCAGCTCCGTCGGGGCCGGAAACACCATATATTTT. The variable domain in full, completed from reference TRBV7-2 and TRBJ1-3, reads GAGVSQSPSNKVTEKGKDVELRCDPISGHTALYWYRQSLGQGLEFLIYFQGNSAPDKSGLPSDRFSAERTGGSVSTLTIQRTQQEDSAVYLCASSSVGAGNTIYFGEGSWLTVV.

The rearrangement joins TRBV4-1 to TRBJ2-2; D call uncertain. The CDR3 length is 13 residues. Between the trimmed V and J ends, which lost 0 bases and 7 bases, there was a span of 6 bases. The V gene's germline CDR1 is MGHRA and CDR2 YSYEKL. For the CDR3, the DNA is TGCGCCAGCAGCCAAGATACCCTCGGGGAGCTGTTTTTT. Translating it yields CASSQDTLGELFF.

V is TRBV5-5 and J is TRBJ1-6; D gene ambiguous. Germline CDR1 and CDR2: SGHKS and YYEKEE (reference sequence). V lost 0 bases to trimming and J lost 8 bases, with 12 bases between them. The CDR3 has 15 amino acids. In nucleotides, the CDR3 is TGTGCCAGCAGCTTGGATACACCGGCACATTCACCCCTCCACTTT. This encodes CASSLDTPAHSPLHF.

The chain has TRBV7-9 and TRBJ2-7; 9 bases map to TRBD1. The ends lost 4 bases at V and 4 bases at J; junction bases unmatched: 8. The length of the CDR3 is 15 residues. Germline values: CDR1 SEHNR, CDR2 FQNEAQ (reference sequence). CDR3 bases: TGTGCCAGCAGCTCGTGGGACAGGGCCCCTTACGAGCAGTACTTC. Its translation: CASSSWDRAPYEQYF.

V is TRBV19 and J is TRBJ2-3; TRBD2 matches at 9 bases. This CDR3 has 13 residues. Germline assignment: CDR1 LNHDA and CDR2 SQIVND (reference sequence). V shed 8 bases, J shed 4 bases, and the junction held 4 bases outside the gene matches. CDR3 in amino acids: CASGGGGADTQYF. The CDR3 nucleotides are TGTGCCAGTGGGGGCGGGGGGGCAGATACGCAGTATTTT.

V gene TRBV28 combines with J gene TRBJ2-7; the D is unclear. This CDR3 region has 15 residues. Trimming shortened V by 1 base and J by 0 bases, and 10 bases separated the two germline ends. Looked up from germline, CDR1 is MDHEN and CDR2 is SYDVKM. The CDR3 loop is CASSLSPGNSYEQYF. In DNA, the CDR3 is TGTGCCAGCAGTTTATCACCTGGAAACTCCTACGAGCAGTACTTC.

The rearrangement links TRBV5-4 to TRBJ2-5; unclear D gene. The V and J ends lost 4 bases and 2 bases respectively, with 9 bases between them. The CDR3 extends over 13 amino acids. Germline CDR1 is SGHNT and CDR2 is YYREEE (reference sequence). CDR3 DNA sequence: TGTGCCAGCAGCCTCCCCTCACAAGAGACCCAGTACTTC. As protein: CASSLPSQETQYF.

The chain carries TRBV5-1 and TRBJ2-3; 12 nucleotides line up with TRBD2. The germline V gene has CDR1 SGHRS and CDR2 YFSETQ. The CDR3 spans 17 residues. Unmatched junction bases numbered 5, after V lost 0 bases and J lost 3 bases. CDR3 DNA sequence: TGCGCCAGCAGCTTGGCTCTAGCGGGGGGGCCTACAGATACGCAGTATTTT. Its translation is CASSLALAGGPTDTQYF.

The J gene is TRBJ2-1, the V gene TRBV5-4, with D tentatively TRBD1 or TRBD2 (5 bases each). Trimming removed 4 bases at V and 6 bases at J, with 20 bases between. The length of the CDR3 is 16 residues. Per the germline V gene, CDR1 is SGHNT and CDR2 is YYREEE (reference sequence). The CDR3 nucleotides read TGTGCCAGCAGCAGTGAACCGGGACGAAGGAGCAATGAGCAGTTCTTC. As protein: CASSSEPGRRSNEQFF.